This TCR beta chain was recorded in a study of T cells in Graves' hyperthyroidism and ophthalmopathy. If no ophthalmopathy progression occurred within 18 months, Graves' hyperthyroidism was stable. Newly diagnosed hyperthyroidism patients aged 18 to 65 years had disease lasting under 2 months. This clonotype appeared many times. Germline V lookup: CDR1 MDHEN, CDR2 SYDVKM. J gave up 5 bases and V 2 bases, and 11 bases lay outside the gene matches. The CDR3 covers 16 residues. RNA transcripts provided the source from which TCR beta CDR3 regions were amplified. Researchers ran a first-round RT-PCR on the TCR CDR3 using the HTBI primer set. Each CDR3 protein gets one entry after TCRdb re-called the multiplex PCR reads with MiXCR. Here the sample spans some 400,000 distinct CDR3 sequences, more than 11% being singletons.

The sequencing input was blood. The receptor was derived from a woman aged 55-70 years with Graves' hyperthyroidism. The chain carries TRBV28 and TRBJ2-7; 8 bases align to TRBD1. CDR3 residues: CASSLPPRTGRHEQYF. CDR3 coding DNA: TGTGCCAGCAGTTTACCTCCCCGGACAGGGCGCCACGAGCAGTACTTC.